This T cell receptor (beta chain) was found in a study of beta chain features in type 1 diabetes. Study-level background: Healthy donors and patients showed comparable age, gender and cell yields. Study-wide results and caveats: It was not settled here whether HLA type affects TCRB rearrangement. Shortening that was moderate but significant affected the TCRB CDR3s of Type 1 diabetes patients in all four CD4+ subsets.

The whole isolated RNA underwent reverse transcription, so sequencing captured expressed TCRB transcripts. Measured with immunoSEQ multiplex PCR; TCRdb has only the in-frame clones, and not every one. The sample has 250,000 to 350,000 clones, approximately 14% seen once. A single count supports this clone. The antigen is not known. V was shortened by 4 bases and J by 4 bases, with 17 bases between the two germline ends. CDR1 and CDR2 (germline): SGDLS, YYNGEE. The CDR3 loop spans 15 amino acids. The source material was central memory CD4+ T cells from blood. V is TRBV9 and J is TRBJ1-1; the D is unclear. The TCR sequence derives from a man younger than 45 in good health. The CDR3 reads CASSPHRGLVTEAFF. CDR3 sequence (DNA): TGTGCCAGCAGCCCCCACCGGGGTTTGGTCACTGAAGCTTTCTTT.